This is a list of T cell receptor beta chains from one sample in a study of T cell responses to AZD1222 COVID-19 vaccine. Profiled with immunoSEQ multiplex PCR; TCRdb holds only in-frame clones, not every one. Seen here are tens of thousands of clones, approximately 83% observed once, and the top ten hold approximately 15%. The material was peripheral blood, obtained on day 0 of AZD1222 vaccination. These TCRs come from an adult in good health. The CDR3 runs from the conserved cysteine through the conserved F or W. The D gene is left open where the match is weak. Clone size is shown for a subset of rows, as once, few, many or a class of expanded clone.

d_call j_call v_call clone_size cdr3_aa cdr3_nt
NA TRBJ1-4 TRBV2 NA CASSDSGRGNEKLFF TGTGCCAGCAGTGATTCGGGACGGGGTAATGAAAAACTGTTTTTT
TRBD2 TRBJ2-7 TRBV19 NA CASSSTSGISYEQYF TGTGCCAGTAGTTCGACTAGCGGGATTTCCTACGAGCAGTACTTC
NA TRBJ1-1 TRBV29-1 NA CSVVSRGMNTEAFF TGCAGCGTTGTATCCAGGGGTATGAACACTGAAGCTTTCTTT
NA TRBJ2-5 TRBV7-9 NA CASTSGQMGKETQYF TGTGCCAGCACCAGCGGACAGATGGGGAAAGAGACCCAGTACTTC
NA TRBJ2-5 TRBV19 NA CASSERVQLQTQYF TGTGCCAGTAGCGAAAGGGTTCAACTCCAGACCCAGTACTTC
NA TRBJ2-7 TRBV5-3 NA CARSLKAFSYEQYF TGTGCCAGAAGCTTGAAAGCCTTCTCCTACGAGCAGTACTTC
NA TRBJ1-3 TRBV7-7 NA CASSQGGFSGNTIYF TGTGCTAGCAGCCAGGGCGGGTTTTCTGGAAACACCATATATTTT
NA TRBJ2-1 TRBV5-6 NA CASSLVRIEQFF TGTGCCAGCAGCTTGGTTCGTATTGAGCAGTTCTTC
TRBD1 TRBJ1-2 TRBV9 NA CASSVGQGLLYGYTF TGTGCCAGCAGCGTCGGACAGGGCCTTTTGTATGGCTACACCTTC
TRBD2 TRBJ2-1 TRBV6-4 NA CASSEAGGSYNEQFF TGTGCCAGCAGTGAAGCGGGAGGCTCCTACAATGAGCAGTTCTTC
NA TRBJ2-5 TRBV7-8 NA CASSSLVYQETQYF TGTGCCAGCAGCTCCCTAGTGTACCAAGAGACCCAGTACTTC
NA TRBJ1-1 TRBV3-1/TRBV3-2 NA CASSQGETKGRAFF TGTGCCAGCAGCCAAGGAGAGACAAAGGGGAGAGCTTTCTTT
NA TRBJ2-3 TRBV10-3 few CATRGSGAFYTQYF TGTGCCACCCGAGGATCAGGGGCCTTCTATACGCAGTATTTT
NA TRBJ2-3 TRBV7-6 NA CASSSPSDTQYF TGTGCCAGCAGCTCCCCCTCGGATACGCAGTATTTT
TRBD1 TRBJ2-1 TRBV20-1 NA CSASVLGTGGWAEGNEQFF TGCAGTGCTAGTGTCCTTGGGACAGGGGGATGGGCAGAGGGCAATGAGCAGTTCTTC
NA TRBJ1-1 TRBV10-3 NA CAISESVSITEAFF TGTGCCATCAGTGAGTCGGTTTCGATCACTGAAGCTTTCTTT
NA TRBJ1-5 TRBV24-1 few CATGTGTYNQPQHF TGTGCCACGGGGACCGGGACCTACAATCAGCCCCAGCATTTT
TRBD2 TRBJ2-5 TRBV27 NA CASSISGLAGDFRETQYF TGTGCCAGCAGCATTTCAGGGCTAGCGGGAGACTTCCGGGAGACCCAGTACTTC
NA TRBJ1-1 TRBV30 NA CAWSVQPDTEAFF TGTGCCTGGAGTGTACAGCCAGACACTGAAGCTTTCTTT
TRBD2 TRBJ2-3 TRBV3-1/TRBV3-2 NA CASSQVAGGPGDTQYF TGTGCCAGCAGCCAAGTGGCGGGAGGGCCCGGAGATACGCAGTATTTT
TRBD1 TRBJ2-1 TRBV5-6 NA CASSWDRQNEQFF TGTGCCAGCAGCTGGGACAGACAGAATGAGCAGTTCTTC